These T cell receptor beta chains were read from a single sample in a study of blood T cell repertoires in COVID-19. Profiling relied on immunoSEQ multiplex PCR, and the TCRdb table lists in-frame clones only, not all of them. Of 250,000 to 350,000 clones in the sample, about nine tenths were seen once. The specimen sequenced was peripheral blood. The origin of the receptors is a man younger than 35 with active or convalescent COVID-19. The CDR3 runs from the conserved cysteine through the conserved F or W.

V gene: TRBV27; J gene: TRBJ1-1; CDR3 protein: CASSRPIISGQGNTEAFF
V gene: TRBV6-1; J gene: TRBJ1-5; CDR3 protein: CASSERRLSNQPQHF
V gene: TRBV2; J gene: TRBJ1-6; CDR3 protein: CASTPGNNSPLHF
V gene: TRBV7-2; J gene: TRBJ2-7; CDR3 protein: CASSVSVTSYEQYF
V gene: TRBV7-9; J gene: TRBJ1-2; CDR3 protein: CASSLEGRDNYGYTF
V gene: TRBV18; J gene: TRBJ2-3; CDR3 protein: CASSPTSLETQYF
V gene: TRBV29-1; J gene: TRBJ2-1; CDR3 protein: CSAGRSDNEQFF
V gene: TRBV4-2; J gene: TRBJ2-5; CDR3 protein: CASSQERGGGQETQYF
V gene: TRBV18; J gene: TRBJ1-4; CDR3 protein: CASSPPSSRRSEKLFF
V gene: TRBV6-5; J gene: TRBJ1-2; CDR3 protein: CASSYSFRGSYGYTF
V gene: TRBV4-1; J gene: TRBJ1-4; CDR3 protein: CASSQKEFNEKLFF
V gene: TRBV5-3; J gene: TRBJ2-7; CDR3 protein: CARSLRLRNRKYEQYF
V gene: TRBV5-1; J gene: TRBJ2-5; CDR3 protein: CASSLTGGVETQYF